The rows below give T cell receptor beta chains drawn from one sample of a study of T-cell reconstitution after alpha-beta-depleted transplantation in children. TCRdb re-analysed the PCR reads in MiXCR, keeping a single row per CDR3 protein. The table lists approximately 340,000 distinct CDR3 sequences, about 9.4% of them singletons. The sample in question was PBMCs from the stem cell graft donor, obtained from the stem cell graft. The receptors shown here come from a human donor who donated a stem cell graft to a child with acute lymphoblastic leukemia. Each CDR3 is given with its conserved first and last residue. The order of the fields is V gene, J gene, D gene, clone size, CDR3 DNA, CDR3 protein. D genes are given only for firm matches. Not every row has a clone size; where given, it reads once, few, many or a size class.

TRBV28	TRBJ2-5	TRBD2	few	TGTGCCAGCAGTCCCTTTGCGGGAGTGGGGGAGACCCAGTACTTC	CASSPFAGVGETQYF
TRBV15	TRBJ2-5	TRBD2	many	TGTGCCACCAGCAGTCGGGAGGGCCTCCCGCAAGAGACCCAGTACTTC	CATSSREGLPQETQYF
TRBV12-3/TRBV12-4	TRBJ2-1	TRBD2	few	TGTGCCAGCAGTTTAGTGGCTAGCGGGGATGAGCAGTTCTTC	CASSLVASGDEQFF
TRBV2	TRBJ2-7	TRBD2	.	TGTGCCAGCAGGCTCCGGACTAGCGGGACCTACGAGCAGTACTTC	CASRLRTSGTYEQYF
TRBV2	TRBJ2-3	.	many	TGTGCCAGCAGTGAAACCGATACGCAGTATTTT	CASSETDTQYF
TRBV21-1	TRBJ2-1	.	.	TGTGCCAGCAGCGGGGGGGTGGGCCACGGGGAGCAGTTCTTC	CASSGGVGHGEQFF
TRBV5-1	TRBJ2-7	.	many	TGCGCCAGCAGCGGCCGGGACACCTCCTACGAGCAGTACTTC	CASSGRDTSYEQYF
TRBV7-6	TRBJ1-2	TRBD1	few	TGTGCCAGCAGTAGGACAGGGGCCCAAGGCTATGGCTACACCTTC	CASSRTGAQGYGYTF
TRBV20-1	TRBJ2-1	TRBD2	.	TGCAGTGCTTACGCTAGCGGGATGGGAGAGCAGTTCTTC	CSAYASGMGEQFF
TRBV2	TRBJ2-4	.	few	TGTGCCAGCAGCTACCTACTACAGGGAACCAAAAACATTCAGTACTTC	CASSYLLQGTKNIQYF
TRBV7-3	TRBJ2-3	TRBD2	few	TGTGCCAGCAGCTTAAGAGCGGGACTAGCGGCCGATACGCAGTATTTT	CASSLRAGLAADTQYF
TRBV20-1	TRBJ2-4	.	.	TGCAGTGCCCAGATGGGGGGGCTAGCCAAAAACATTCAGTACTTC	CSAQMGGLAKNIQYF
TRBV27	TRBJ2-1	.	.	TGTGCCAGCAGCTTTCCAGGGGGGTCGGGCAATGAGCAGTTCTTC	CASSFPGGSGNEQFF
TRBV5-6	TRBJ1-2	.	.	TGTGCCAGCAGCTCCGGGTGGAATGGCTACACCTTC	CASSSGWNGYTF
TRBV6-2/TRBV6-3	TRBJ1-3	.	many	TGTGCCAGCAGTTACCCCGCGACCGACTCTGGAAACACCATATATTTT	CASSYPATDSGNTIYF
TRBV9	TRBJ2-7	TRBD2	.	TGTGCCAGCAGCGTAGGGACTAGCGGGAGGGGCCTCTCCGAGCAGTACTTC	CASSVGTSGRGLSEQYF
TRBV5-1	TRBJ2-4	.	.	TGCGCCAGCAGCTATGACGGATTAGCCAAAAACATTCAGTACTTC	CASSYDGLAKNIQYF
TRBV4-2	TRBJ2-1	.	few	TGTGCCAGCAGCCAAGACGGCCACAATGAGCAGTTCTTC	CASSQDGHNEQFF
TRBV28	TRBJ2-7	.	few	TGTGCCAGCAGTTCCCTAGCGCTAATCGAGTACGAGCAGTACTTC	CASSSLALIEYEQYF
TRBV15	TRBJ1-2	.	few	TGTGCCACCAGCAGAGTAGCTTCAGGCTATGGCTACACCTTC	CATSRVASGYGYTF
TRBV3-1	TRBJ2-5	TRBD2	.	TGTGCCAGCAGCCAAGATCCCGGACTAGCGGAAGAGACCCAGTACTTC	CASSQDPGLAEETQYF
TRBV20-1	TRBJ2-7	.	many	TGCAGTGCTGGGCGTATGGCCCACGAGCAGTACTTC	CSAGRMAHEQYF
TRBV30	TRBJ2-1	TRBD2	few	TGTGCCTGGAGTGTTATCCTAGCGGGAGGGAACAATGAGCAGTTCTTC	CAWSVILAGGNNEQFF
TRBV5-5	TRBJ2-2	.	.	TGTGCCAGCAGCTTACGACTTCGCGTTAACACCGGGGAGCTGTTTTTT	CASSLRLRVNTGELFF
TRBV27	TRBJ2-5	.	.	TGTGCCAGCAGTTTTGGGGCTCAGGGGACCCAGTACTTC	CASSFGAQGTQYF
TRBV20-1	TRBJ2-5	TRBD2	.	TGCAGTGCGCCTACTAGCGGGAGGACTTTCGAGACCCAGTACTTC	CSAPTSGRTFETQYF
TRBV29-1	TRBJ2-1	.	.	TGCAGCGTTGAAAAGGGGGGTGAGCAGTTCTTC	CSVEKGGEQFF
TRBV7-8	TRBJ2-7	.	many	TGTGCCAGCAGCTCCCGGTCCTACAGCTCCTACGAGCAGTACTTC	CASSSRSYSSYEQYF
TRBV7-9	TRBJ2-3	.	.	TGTGCCAGCATATTCGGGATTCACACAGATACGCAGTATTTT	CASIFGIHTDTQYF
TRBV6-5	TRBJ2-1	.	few	TGTGCCAGCAGTTTCGACGAAACCTACAATGAGCAGTTCTTC	CASSFDETYNEQFF